This T cell receptor (beta chain) was found in a study of shared clonotypes between healthy human individuals. Overall study context: There were three CD4 naive, three CD4 memory, two CD8 naive and one CD8 memory plates per donor.

The CDR3 has 17 amino acids. Germline V gives CDR1 SGHVS, CDR2 FQNEAQ. With V trimmed by 1 base and J by 3 bases, 11 bases remained unmatched. The protocol was immunoSEQ multiplex PCR, while the TCRdb copy is restricted to in-frame clones and leaves out a portion. The repertoire holds fewer than 1.6 million clones, with approximately 98.5% as singletons. The chain uses TRBV7-8 and TRBJ1-1, with TRBD1 identical over 7 bases. This receptor was taken from a man aged 25-45 years in good health. The sample comprised naive CD4+ T cells sorted from blood. Subset indicated: CD45RA+ positively selected. The chain's CDR3 is CASSLVGGTEVYTEAFF. The CDR3 DNA reads as TGTGCCAGCAGCTTAGTAGGGGGGACAGAAGTCTACACTGAAGCTTTCTTT.